This T cell receptor (beta chain) was sequenced during a study of blood T cell repertoires in COVID-19. In the study overall: From the United States, Italy and Spain came samples of acute and convalescent COVID-19. PBMCs, B-cell-depleted T cells, or T cells were the source of the cDNA or gDNA that made up the material.

Authors' data handling: Estimated nucleated cell counts came from reference gene primer amplification. Some clones are missing from TCRdb's copy, which holds only in-frame ones; the method was immunoSEQ multiplex PCR. Clone size and the V and J calls come from that table; the DNA yielded D and trimming. Seen here are about 150,000 clones, 84% observed once, and the top ten hold about 2%. V was clipped by 1 base and J by 4 bases; unmatched bases: 11. CDR1 and CDR2 (germline): MNHEY, SMNVEV (reference sequence). The length of the CDR3 is 18 residues. The V call is TRBV27, the J call TRBJ2-3; TRBD1 matches 10 bases. Sequencing input: peripheral blood. The clonotype comes from a man aged 65 to 79 with acute or convalescent COVID-19. The CDR3 nucleotides are TGTGCCAGCAGTTTATGGCGGTTGGGACAGGGGCATCCAGATACGCAGTATTTT. Encoded protein: CASSLWRLGQGHPDTQYF.